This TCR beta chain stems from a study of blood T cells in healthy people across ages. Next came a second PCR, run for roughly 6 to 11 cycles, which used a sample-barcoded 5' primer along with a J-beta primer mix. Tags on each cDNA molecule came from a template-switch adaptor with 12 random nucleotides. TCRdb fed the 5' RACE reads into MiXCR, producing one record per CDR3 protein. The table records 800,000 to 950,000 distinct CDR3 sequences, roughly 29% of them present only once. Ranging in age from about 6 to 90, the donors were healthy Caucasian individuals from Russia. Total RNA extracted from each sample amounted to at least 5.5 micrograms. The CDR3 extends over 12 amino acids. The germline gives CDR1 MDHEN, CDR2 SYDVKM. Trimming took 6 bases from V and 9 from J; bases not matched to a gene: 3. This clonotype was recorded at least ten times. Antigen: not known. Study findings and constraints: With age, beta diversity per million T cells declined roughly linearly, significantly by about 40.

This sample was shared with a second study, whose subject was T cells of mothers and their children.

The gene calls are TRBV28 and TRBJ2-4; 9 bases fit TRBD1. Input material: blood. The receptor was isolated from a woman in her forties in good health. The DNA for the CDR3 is TGTGCCAGCAGGGGGACAGGGCTCATTCAGTACTTC. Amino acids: CASRGTGLIQYF.